The T cell receptor (beta chain) under discussion was sequenced for a study of cytomegalovirus exposure and HLA in healthy donors. In the PCR, 60 Vbeta and 13 Jbeta primers were used. Sequenced by immunoSEQ multiplex PCR; TCRdb stores in-frame clones only, minus some. Among about 150,000 clones listed, approximately 84% were seen once. Germline V gene data show CDR1 as SGHRS and CDR2 as YFSETQ. CDR3 length: 14 amino acids. The J segment lost 1 base and the V segment lost 6 bases, leaving 2 bases of the junction unmatched. The V gene is TRBV5-1, the J gene TRBJ2-2, with 8 nucleotides matching TRBD1. This TCR derives from a woman between 45 and 65 years old in good health and CMV-seropositive. The sequenced sample consisted of PBMCs. The CDR3 spells CASKTGVNTGELFF. In DNA, the CDR3 is TGCGCCAGCAAGACAGGGGTGAACACCGGGGAGCTGTTTTTT.